This T cell receptor beta chain appears in the sequencing data of a study of tissue T cells after allogeneic stem cell transplantation. The time point denotes: mouse harvest day 7 after allogeneic transplant. Each mouse received 10^7 T-cell-depleted marrow cells plus 10^6 splenic CD5+ T cells by tail vein. Tissues came from B6→BALB/c major-mismatch GVHD mice at day 7 or 14. The table lists this clone with a few counts. The antigen remains unidentified. The gene names here belong to mouse. Findings and limits, study-wide: Anatomically similar tissues had similar TCR repertoires within each patient. The patient cohort was small and clinically heterogeneous, with limited sampling depth.

The repertoire was sequenced with immunoSEQ multiplex PCR; TCRdb's copy has only in-frame clones and lacks some. Of over 7,500 clones in the sample, more than 40% were seen once. The receptor comes from a female BALB/c mouse given C57BL/6 T cells with graft-versus-host disease after an allogeneic hematopoietic cell transplant. Sequencing input: gut tissue.

Incomplete CDR3 DNA: TGCACCTGCAGTGCAAGGGACTGGAGAGACACCCAGTAC. Its protein is CTCSARDWRDTQY. The full CDR3 sequence reads CTCSARDWRDTQYF. The chain recombines TRBV1 with TRBJ2-5, with 8 bases matching TRBD2. The sequenced fragment ends 1 residue before the CDR3 boundary, so the rest is inferred from the germline J gene. The CDR3 has 14 amino acids. Germline CDR1 NSQYPW, CDR2 LRSPGD (reference sequence). V trimming: 2 bases; J trimming: 5 bases; junction bases outside the gene matches: 3.